The rows below give T cell receptor beta chains drawn from one sample of a study of CD8+ T cells in alopecia areata. Sequenced by immunoSEQ multiplex PCR; TCRdb stores in-frame clones only, minus some. The sample yields more than 200,000 clones, roughly two thirds seen once. The sequencing used CD4+ T cells sorted from blood, collected at week 0. These receptors came from a human donor with alopecia areata. The CDR3 runs from the conserved cysteine through the conserved F or W. A D gene is named only where the DNA matches it firmly. Clone size appears in some rows only: once, few, many, or a class for an expanded clone.

>.|TRBV29-1|TRBJ1-2|TRBD1
TGCAGCGTTGATAAGGACAGGGCCGGAGGCTACACCTTC
CSVDKDRAGGYTF
>once|TRBV30|TRBJ1-5|.
TGTGCCTGGAGGGGACGGTATAGCAATCAGCCCCAGCATTTT
CAWRGRYSNQPQHF
>.|TRBV14|TRBJ2-1|.
TGTGCCAGCAGTCAAGGGAATGAGCAGTTCTTC
CASSQGNEQFF
>.|TRBV12-5|TRBJ2-7|.
TGTGCTAGTGGCCCGACACTCTCCTACGAGCAGTACTTC
CASGPTLSYEQYF
>.|TRBV6-6|TRBJ2-5|.
TGTGCCAGCAGCCTCTTACGCGGCAGCAAGGAGACCCAGTACTTC
CASSLLRGSKETQYF
>few|TRBV4-3|TRBJ1-1|.
TGCGCCAGCAGCCAAGAATCGCCAGGGGTAGCCGAAGCTTTCTTT
CASSQESPGVAEAFF
>.|TRBV29-1|TRBJ2-7|TRBD2
TGCAGCGTACTGACAGGACTAGCCTACTACGAGCAGTACTTC
CSVLTGLAYYEQYF
>few|TRBV7-3|TRBJ2-7|TRBD2
TGTGCCAGCAGCTTAGGGAGGGGATCCTACGAGCAGTACTTC
CASSLGRGSYEQYF
>.|TRBV7-2|TRBJ1-6|.
TGTGCCAGCAGCTCCCCGGGGGGCTGGAATTCACCCCTCCACTTT
CASSSPGGWNSPLHF
>few|TRBV29-1|TRBJ2-2|TRBD1
TGCAGCGTTCCCCGGGACAGAAACACCGGGGAGCTGTTTTTT
CSVPRDRNTGELFF
>.|TRBV4-1|TRBJ2-7|.
TGCGCCAGCAGCCAAGAGGCTAGCGTACTCTACGAGCAGTACTTC
CASSQEASVLYEQYF
>.|TRBV2|TRBJ1-5|.
TGTGCCAGCAGACTACAGGGATATAGCAATCAGCCCCAGCATTTT
CASRLQGYSNQPQHF
>.|TRBV5-1|TRBJ2-5|.
TGCGCCAGCAGCTTGGCCCCCGACAGAGAAGAGACCCAGTACTTC
CASSLAPDREETQYF